This TCR beta chain was obtained from a study of Ad26.COV2.S vaccination and SARS-CoV-2 variants. Described treatment: 15 to 20 received Ad26.COV2.S at low or high dose, single or two shots; several received placebo; per-sample allocation not given. Following the first vaccine or placebo injection, samples were taken on day 63. The table lists this clone with a count of one. The repertoire was sequenced with immunoSEQ multiplex PCR; TCRdb's copy has only in-frame clones and lacks some. The repertoire holds 320,000 or so clones, roughly 90% seen once, with about 5.4% in the top ten. This material consisted of peripheral blood, taken in a trial of Ad26.COV2.S vaccine versus placebo. The receptor was derived from a person aged 18-60 years who received the Ad26.COV2.S COVID-19 vaccine or a placebo.

CDR3 sequence reads: CASSTSVHNEQFF. CDR3 nucleotide sequence: TGTGCCAGCAGCACTAGTGTCCACAATGAGCAGTTCTTC. This chain uses TRBV9 with TRBJ2-1, with a tentative D call TRBD2 (5 bases). Germline V gene lookup returns CDR1 SGDLS and CDR2 YYNGEE. The length of the CDR3 is 13 residues. Between the trimmed V and J ends, which lost 4 bases and 5 bases, there was a span of 10 bases.